This T cell receptor beta chain was found in a study of post-analysis software for immune sequencing data. The germline CDR1 and CDR2 sequences are SQVTM and ANQGSEA. V trimming: 3 bases; J trimming: 4 bases; junction bases outside the gene matches: 2. This CDR3 has 12 amino acids. Regarding this clonotype: Its cognate antigen is unknown.

Findings and caveats of the study: When patients were compared with controls, roughly five TRBV segments were more frequent, TRBV5-6, TRBV5-1 and TRBV20-1 among them.

TCR beta libraries were prepared from cDNA with unique molecular identifiers. TCRdb fed the PCR reads into MiXCR, producing one record per CDR3 protein. The sample consists of 250,000 to 300,000 distinct CDR3 sequences, 30% to 45% of them appearing once. The sequenced sample consisted of blood. This chain links TRBV29-1 with TRBJ1-1; 7 nucleotides align to TRBD1. This TCR came from a girl under 18 with multiple sclerosis. CDR3 sequence reads: CSVDKGATEAFF. DNA of the CDR3: TGCAGCGTTGACAAGGGGGCCACTGAAGCTTTCTTT.